One and the same sample provided the 13 T cell receptor beta chains below, sequenced in a study of T cell responses to AZD1222 COVID-19 vaccine (dated by TCRdb to the early 2020s). The library relied on the immunoSEQ multiplex PCR assay. Drawn from immuneACCESS, this table holds only the in-frame rearrangements with V and J called that TCRdb kept. Clones are partly lost; checked studies trace under half to an unresolved V gene and leave the rest unexplained. The sample has about 99,000 clones on record, roughly 87% of them singletons. Roughly 2.9% of the sample lies in the top ten. Read against the paper, the sample's time point label means: baseline before first vaccination. The specimen was peripheral blood, collected on day 0 of AZD1222 vaccination. The receptors were sampled from an adult in good health.

The chain couples TRBV2 to TRBJ1-1; maybe TRBD1 (5 bases). This CDR3 has 13 amino acids. Germline lookup yields CDR1 SNHLY and CDR2 FYNNEI. Trimming took 4 bases from V and 1 from J, leaving 7 bases between them. The DNA for the CDR3 is TGTGCCAGCAGTGTTCAGGGGAACACTGAAGCTTTCTTT. This codes for CASSVQGNTEAFF.

The J gene is TRBJ1-5, the V gene TRBV12-3 or TRBV12-4; the match to TRBD1 covers 7 bases. The CDR3 is 13 residues long. The V and J ends lost 4 bases and 5 bases, in that order; junction bases with no gene match: 2. This chain's CDR3 is CASSSDRDQPQHF. The CDR3 DNA reads TGTGCCAGCAGTTCAGACAGGGATCAGCCCCAGCATTTT.

The rearrangement joins TRBV7-3 to TRBJ1-2; 9 bases match TRBD1. Germline lookup yields CDR1 SGHTA and CDR2 FQGTGA. V gave up 5 bases and J gave up 1 base; unmatched junction bases: 2. This CDR3 region has 14 residues. CDR3 bases: TGTGCCAGCAGCCGGGGACAGGGTAACTATGGCTACACCTTC. Residues: CASSRGQGNYGYTF.

The rearrangement joins TRBV28 to TRBJ1-5; 7 bases line up with TRBD1. With 5 bases clipped from V and 4 bases from J, the junction kept 14 bases outside the gene matches. The CDR3 length is 17 residues. In germline, CDR1 is MDHEN, CDR2 SYDVKM. The CDR3: CASSPPGTVRPNQPQHF. The CDR3 DNA follows: TGTGCCAGCAGTCCCCCCGGGACAGTAAGACCGAATCAGCCCCAGCATTTT.

CDR3 sequence (DNA): TGTGCCAGCAGCTTAACGGGGCCAGATACGCAGTATTTT. This codes for CASSLTGPDTQYF. This chain connects TRBV7-3 to TRBJ2-3, with D perhaps matching TRBD1 (5 bases). From germline, CDR1 is SGHTA and CDR2 FQGTGA. The V end lost 0 bases, the J end lost 4 bases, and 5 bases lay between the germline ends. The CDR3 spans 13 residues.

The table lists this clone with a count of one. J is TRBJ1-1 and V is TRBV7-9, with unresolved D. Trimming left V 6 bases short and J 2 bases short, with 10 bases between. The germline gives CDR1 SEHNR, CDR2 FQNEAQ (reference sequence). The CDR3 extends over 13 amino acids. CDR3 DNA: TGTGCCAGCAGTCCAACCAGTAACACTGAAGCTTTCTTT. Translated, it gives CASSPTSNTEAFF.

V is TRBV2 and J is TRBJ2-6, with D possibly being TRBD1 (5 bases). V lost 3 bases and J 0 bases, leaving 6 bases between the germline ends. CDR3 length equals 15 residues. Germline V gene data show CDR1 as SNHLY and CDR2 as FYNNEI. CDR3 DNA sequence: TGTGCCAGCAGTGATCAGGGCTCTGGGGCCAACGTCCTGACTTTC. Residues: CASSDQGSGANVLTF.

This clone was seen a single time. The rearrangement joins TRBV6-4 to TRBJ2-3; unclear D gene. The CDR3 spans 14 residues. V dropped 5 bases and J dropped 3 bases, with 12 bases sitting between them. The germline CDR1 and CDR2 sequences are MRHNA and SNTAGT. The CDR3 here is CASSPDHRTDTQYF. The CDR3 nucleotides read TGTGCCAGCAGTCCGGACCATAGGACAGATACGCAGTATTTT.

The chain employs TRBV7-2 and TRBJ2-1, with TRBD2 as a possible D gene (5 bases). V was cut by 3 bases and J by 7 bases, with 10 bases left in between. Germline V lookup: CDR1 SGHTA, CDR2 FQGNSA. This CDR3 is built from 13 residues. The CDR3 bases are TGTGCCAGCAGCTTTAGCGAGGTTAATGAGCAGTTCTTC. Translating gives CASSFSEVNEQFF.

The genes are TRBV7-2 and TRBJ2-1; 7 nucleotides agree with TRBD1. The V gene end was trimmed by 6 bases and the J gene end by 7 bases; junction bases not matched to a gene: 6. CDR1 is SGHTA and CDR2 is FQGNSA in the germline V gene. There are 13 residues in the CDR3. The CDR3 reads CASRMTGSNEQFF. CDR3 DNA sequence: TGTGCCAGCAGAATGACAGGGAGTAATGAGCAGTTCTTC.

This chain uses TRBV13 with TRBJ1-6, with a tentative D call TRBD1 (6 bases). Germline CDR1 is PRHDT and CDR2 is FYEKMQ (reference sequence). V was clipped by 5 bases and J by 7 bases, with 9 bases between them. CDR3 length: 13 amino acids. The DNA of the CDR3 is TGTGCCAGCAGCGGACAGACGAATTCACCCCTCCACTTT. Translation: CASSGQTNSPLHF.

The chain employs TRBV5-6 and TRBJ1-5; the D is unclear. Per germline, CDR1 SGHDT and CDR2 YYEEEE. The CDR3 length is 13 residues. V shed 3 bases and J shed 7 bases, with 11 bases lying between them. CDR3 region: CASSSGSQQPQHF. The CDR3 bases are TGTGCCAGCAGCTCTGGGTCACAACAGCCCCAGCATTTT.

This clone came up a few times. The V gene is TRBV11-3, the J gene TRBJ2-3, with TRBD2 identical over 9 bases. CDR3 length: 16 residues. Germline loops: CDR1 SGHNT, CDR2 YENEEA. The trim removed 3 bases at V and 4 bases at J, leaving 8 bases unmatched. The CDR3 region is CASSFNSGSVSDTQYF. DNA of the CDR3: TGTGCCAGCAGCTTCAATAGCGGGAGTGTCTCAGATACGCAGTATTTT.